Listed here are 15 T cell receptor beta chains from one sample, sequenced in a study of cytomegalovirus exposure and HLA in healthy donors. Assay used: immunoSEQ multiplex PCR; TCRdb lists only in-frame clones, some missing. Of about 82,000 clones in the sample, 90% to 95% were seen once. The sequenced sample consisted of PBMCs. The receptors shown here come from a young man in good health and CMV-seronegative.

The rearrangement links TRBV2 to TRBJ1-5; TRBD1 agrees at 7 bases. V gave up 6 bases and J gave up 1 base; unmatched junction bases: 12. The CDR3 length is 17 residues. Germline CDR1 SNHLY, CDR2 FYNNEI. The CDR3 loop reads CASSAGRGYSSNQPQHF. The CDR3 region has the DNA TGTGCCAGCAGCGCCGGCAGGGGGTATAGCAGCAATCAGCCCCAGCATTTT. Full variable domain (outside the CDR3, taken from reference TRBV2 and TRBJ1-5): EPEVTQTPSHQVTQMGQEVILRCVPISNHLYFYWYRQILGQKVEFLVSFYNNEISEKSEIFDDQFSVERPDGSNFTLKIRSTKLEDSAMYFCASSAGRGYSSNQPQHFGDGTRLSIL.

This clone has just one count. V gene TRBV6-5 combines with J gene TRBJ2-1, with D tentatively TRBD2 (6 bases). This CDR3 comprises 15 residues. Trimming took 6 bases from V and 3 from J, leaving 15 bases between them. The V gene's germline CDR1 is MNHEY and CDR2 SVGAGI. The CDR3: CASSPNPGVYNEQFF. The CDR3 region has the DNA TGTGCCAGCAGCCCCAACCCGGGGGTCTACAATGAGCAGTTCTTC.

This clone was detected only a few times. The chain combines TRBV21-1 with TRBJ2-3; the listed D gene, TRBD2, was not tested against the DNA. TRBV21-1 is labeled a pseudogene. The CDR3 runs 17 residues. CDR3: CASSSPWDLSSTDTQYF. DNA for the CDR3: TGTGCCAGCAGCTCCCCCTGGGACTTGAGTTCCACAGATACGCAGTATTTT.

This sequence joins TRBV6-5 and TRBJ2-5; 7 bases are a match to TRBD2. The CDR3 length is 16 residues. The V gene end was trimmed by 2 bases and the J gene end by 1 base; junction bases not matched to a gene: 7. Germline assignment: CDR1 MNHEY and CDR2 SVGAGI. CDR3 amino acids: CASSYNSGGLQETQYF. The CDR3 bases are TGTGCCAGCAGTTACAACTCGGGGGGTCTCCAAGAGACCCAGTACTTC.

This sequence joins TRBV13 and TRBJ2-3; D ambiguous. Germline CDR1 and CDR2: PRHDT and FYEKMQ (reference sequence). Trimming shortened V by 1 base and J by 3 bases, and 2 bases separated the two germline ends. The CDR3 is 12 amino acids. The CDR3 reads CASSLATDTQYF. DNA for the CDR3: TGTGCCAGCAGCTTAGCTACAGATACGCAGTATTTT.

The V gene is TRBV11-3, the J gene TRBJ2-1, with D possibly TRBD2 on 5 matching bases. The CDR3 is 16 residues long. Germline assignment: CDR1 SGHNT and CDR2 YENEEA. Trimming shortened V by 5 bases and J by 1 base, and 15 bases separated the two germline ends. The CDR3 nucleotides are TGTGCCAGCAGCCGAGGGATTTACGGGTCCTACAATGAGCAGTTCTTC. It is translated as CASSRGIYGSYNEQFF.

This clone was counted a few times. The rearrangement uses TRBV29-1 and TRBJ2-1; the match to TRBD2 covers 9 bases. With 3 bases clipped from V and 7 bases from J, the junction kept 13 bases outside the gene matches. This CDR3 spans 16 amino acids. The germline V gene has CDR1 SQVTM and CDR2 ANQGSEA. In nucleotides, the CDR3 is TGCAGCGTTGAGGGGCGGGAGGGAAGGTTGGTAAATGAGCAGTTCTTC. Encoded protein: CSVEGREGRLVNEQFF.

V is TRBV10-3 and J is TRBJ1-5; a weak D match, TRBD1 (6 bases). The CDR3 sequence is 13 residues long. V was cut by 3 bases and J by 7 bases, with 10 bases left in between. In germline, CDR1 is ENHRY, CDR2 SYGVKD. The CDR3 DNA is TGTGCCATCAGTGACAGGGGAAGGCAGCCCCAGCATTTT. Its protein is CAISDRGRQPQHF.

The J gene is TRBJ2-3, the V gene TRBV5-1; D may be TRBD2 (6 bases). Trimming removed 4 bases from V and 5 bases from J, with 14 bases in between. This CDR3 has 14 amino acids. Germline V gene lookup returns CDR1 SGHRS and CDR2 YFSETQ. The CDR3: CASSQDYSGDTQYF. The CDR3 DNA reads as TGCGCCAGCAGCCAGGACTATAGCGGAGATACGCAGTATTTT.

This sequence joins TRBV6-5 and TRBJ2-5; D is possibly TRBD2 (5 bases). This CDR3 region has 14 residues. Germline V gives CDR1 MNHEY, CDR2 SVGAGI. With 0 bases removed from V and 2 bases from J, the gap between germline ends came to 7 bases. The CDR3 DNA reads TGTGCCAGCAGTTACTCAGGAGGACAAGAGACCCAGTACTTC. Translating gives CASSYSGGQETQYF.

This chain connects TRBV9 to TRBJ1-4; 9 bases are a match to TRBD1. CDR1 is SGDLS and CDR2 is YYNGEE in the germline V gene. The CDR3 length is 17 residues. With V trimmed by 4 bases and J by 3 bases, 10 bases remained unmatched. The chain's CDR3 is CASSSQGQGVSNEKLFF. CDR3 DNA sequence: TGTGCCAGCAGCTCCCAGGGACAGGGAGTTTCTAATGAAAAACTGTTTTTT. Full variable domain (outside the CDR3, taken from reference TRBV9 and TRBJ1-4): DSGVTQTPKHLITATGQRVTLRCSPRSGDLSVYWYQQSLDQGLQFLIQYYNGEERAKGNILERFSAQQFPDLHSELNLSSLELGDSALYFCASSSQGQGVSNEKLFFGSGTQLSVL.

The chain uses TRBV10-3 and TRBJ1-3; D is undetermined. V lost 8 bases and J 0 bases, leaving 14 bases between the germline ends. CDR3 length: 15 amino acids. Germline V gene lookup returns CDR1 ENHRY and CDR2 SYGVKD. The CDR3 DNA is TGTGCCATCGCCAAGGGTGGGAGCTCTGGAAACACCATATATTTT. It encodes CAIAKGGSSGNTIYF.

This clone showed up just once. This chain links TRBV6-1 with TRBJ2-7; 10 bases are a match to TRBD1. The CDR3 spans 15 residues. Germline V CDR1 and CDR2: MNHNS, SASEGT. V shed 5 bases and J 6 bases; nucleotides not matched to a gene: 10. The CDR3 is CASSNPTGGLFEQYF. As DNA, the CDR3 is TGTGCCAGCAGTAACCCGACAGGGGGCCTCTTCGAGCAGTACTTC.

This chain joins TRBV6-5 and TRBJ2-5; TRBD2 might be the D (6 bases). CDR3 length: 16 residues. Germline V gene data show CDR1 as MNHEY and CDR2 as SVGAGI. The V and J ends lost 2 bases and 1 base respectively, with 14 bases between them. The CDR3 sequence is CASSYDSASAQETQYF. CDR3 nucleotide sequence: TGTGCCAGCAGTTACGACTCGGCTAGCGCCCAAGAGACCCAGTACTTC.

CDR3 DNA: TGTGCCAGCAGTGGACTCAATGAGCAGTTCTTC. Translated, it gives CASSGLNEQFF. The rearrangement links TRBV2 to TRBJ2-1; no definite D call. V was trimmed by 4 bases and J by 6 bases, leaving 4 bases between them. Germline V gene data show CDR1 as SNHLY and CDR2 as FYNNEI. The CDR3 has 11 residues.